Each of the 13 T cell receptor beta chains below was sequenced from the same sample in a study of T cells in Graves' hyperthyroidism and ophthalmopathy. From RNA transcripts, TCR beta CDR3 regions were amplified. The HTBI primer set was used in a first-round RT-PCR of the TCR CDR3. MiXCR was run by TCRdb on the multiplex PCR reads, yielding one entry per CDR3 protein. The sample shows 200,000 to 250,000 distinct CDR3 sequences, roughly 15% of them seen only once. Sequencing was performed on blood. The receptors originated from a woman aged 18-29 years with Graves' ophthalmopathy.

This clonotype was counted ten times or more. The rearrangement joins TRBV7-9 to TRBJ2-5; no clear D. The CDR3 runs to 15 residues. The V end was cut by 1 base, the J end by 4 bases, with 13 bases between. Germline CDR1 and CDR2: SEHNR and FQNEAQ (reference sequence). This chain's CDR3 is CASSLEVAWGETQYF. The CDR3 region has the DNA TGTGCCAGCAGCTTAGAGGTCGCATGGGGAGAGACCCAGTACTTC.

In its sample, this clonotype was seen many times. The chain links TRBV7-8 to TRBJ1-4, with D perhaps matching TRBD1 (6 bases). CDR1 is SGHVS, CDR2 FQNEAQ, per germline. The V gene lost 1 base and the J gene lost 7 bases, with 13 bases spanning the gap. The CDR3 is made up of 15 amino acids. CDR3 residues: CASSLVSGVGEKLFF. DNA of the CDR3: TGTGCCAGCAGCTTAGTTTCAGGGGTGGGTGAAAAACTGTTTTTT.

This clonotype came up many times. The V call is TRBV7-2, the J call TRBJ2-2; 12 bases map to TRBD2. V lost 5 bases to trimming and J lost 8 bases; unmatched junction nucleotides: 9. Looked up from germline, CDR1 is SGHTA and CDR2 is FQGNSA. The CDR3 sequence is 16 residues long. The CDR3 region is CASSPRLAGDTGELFF. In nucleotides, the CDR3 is TGTGCCAGCAGCCCCCGACTAGCGGGGGATACTGGGGAGCTGTTTTTT.

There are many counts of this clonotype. CDR3 loop: CSARDFMAIAYEQYF. The CDR3 nucleotides read TGCAGTGCTAGAGATTTTATGGCTATAGCCTACGAGCAGTACTTC. This chain links TRBV20-1 with TRBJ2-7; D is undetermined. Trimming left V 0 bases short and J 2 bases short, with 14 bases between. This CDR3 contains 15 residues. In germline, CDR1 is DFQATT, CDR2 SNEGSKA (reference sequence).

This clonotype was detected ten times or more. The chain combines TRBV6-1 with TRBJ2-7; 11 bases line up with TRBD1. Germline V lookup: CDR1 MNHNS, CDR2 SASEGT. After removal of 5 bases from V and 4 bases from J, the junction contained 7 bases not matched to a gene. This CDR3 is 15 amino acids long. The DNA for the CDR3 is TGTGCCAGCAGTTCTTTTGGACAGGGGGCATACGAGCAGTACTTC. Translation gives CASSSFGQGAYEQYF.

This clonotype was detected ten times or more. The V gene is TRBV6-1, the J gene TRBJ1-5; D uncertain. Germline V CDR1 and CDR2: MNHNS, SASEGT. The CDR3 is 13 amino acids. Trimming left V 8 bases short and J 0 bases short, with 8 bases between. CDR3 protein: CASSPFSNQPQHF. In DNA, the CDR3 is TGTGCCAGCTCTCCCTTTAGCAATCAGCCCCAGCATTTT.

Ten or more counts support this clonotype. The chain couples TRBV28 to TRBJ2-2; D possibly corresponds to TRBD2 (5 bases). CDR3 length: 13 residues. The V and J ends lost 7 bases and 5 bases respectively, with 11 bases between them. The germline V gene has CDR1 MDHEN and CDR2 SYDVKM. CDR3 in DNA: TGTGCCAGCAACCGGAGAGGGACCGGGGAGCTGTTTTTT. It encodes CASNRRGTGELFF.

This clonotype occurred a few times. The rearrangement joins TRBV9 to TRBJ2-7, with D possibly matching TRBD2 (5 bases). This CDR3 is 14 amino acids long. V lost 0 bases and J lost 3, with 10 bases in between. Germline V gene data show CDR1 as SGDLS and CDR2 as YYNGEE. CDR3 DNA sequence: TGTGCCAGCAGCGTAGACGGGGAATACTACGAGCAGTACTTC. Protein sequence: CASSVDGEYYEQYF. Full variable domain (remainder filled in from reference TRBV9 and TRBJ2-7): DSGVTQTPKHLITATGQRVTLRCSPRSGDLSVYWYQQSLDQGLQFLIQYYNGEERAKGNILERFSAQQFPDLHSELNLSSLELGDSALYFCASSVDGEYYEQYFGPGTRLTVT.

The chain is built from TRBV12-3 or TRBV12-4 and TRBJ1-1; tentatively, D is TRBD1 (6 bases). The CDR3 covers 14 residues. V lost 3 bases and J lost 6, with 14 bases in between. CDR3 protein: CASSFRGGAAEAFF. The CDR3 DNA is TGTGCCAGCAGTTTCCGAGGGGGGGCGGCTGAAGCTTTCTTT.

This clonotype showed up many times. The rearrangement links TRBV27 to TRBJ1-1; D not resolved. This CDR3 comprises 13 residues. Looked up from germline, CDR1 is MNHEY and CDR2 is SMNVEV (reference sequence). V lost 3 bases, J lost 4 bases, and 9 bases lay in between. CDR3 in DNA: TGTGCCAGCAGTTTTCGAGGGAGCACTGAAGCTTTCTTT. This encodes CASSFRGSTEAFF.

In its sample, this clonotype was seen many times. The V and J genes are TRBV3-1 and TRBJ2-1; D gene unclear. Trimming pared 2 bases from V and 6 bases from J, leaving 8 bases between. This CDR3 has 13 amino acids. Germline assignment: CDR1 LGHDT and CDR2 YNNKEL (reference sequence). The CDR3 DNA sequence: TGTGCCAGCAGCCAACCTTATGGCAATGAGCAGTTCTTC. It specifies CASSQPYGNEQFF.

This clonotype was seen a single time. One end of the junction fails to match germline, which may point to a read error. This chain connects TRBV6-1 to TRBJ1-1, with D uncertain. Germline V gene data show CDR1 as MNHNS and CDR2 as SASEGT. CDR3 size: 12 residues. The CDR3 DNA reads TGTGCCAGCAGTCTAATGAACACTGAAGCTTCCTTT. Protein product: CASSLMNTEASF.

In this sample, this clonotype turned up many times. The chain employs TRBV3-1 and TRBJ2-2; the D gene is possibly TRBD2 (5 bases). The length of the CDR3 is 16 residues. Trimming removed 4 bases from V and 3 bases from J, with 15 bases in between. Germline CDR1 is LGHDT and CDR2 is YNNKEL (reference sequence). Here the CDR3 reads CASSPRPGTYTGELFF. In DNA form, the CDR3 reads TGTGCCAGCAGCCCCCGTCCGGGAACATACACCGGGGAGCTGTTTTTT.